This TCR beta chain was recovered during a study of control samples from healthy donors and cancer patients (dated by TCRdb to 2020 to 2022). On this clone itself: The antigen it binds to is not known. There are no base qualities to consult, and no much larger clone falls within one base.

Library preparation used the immunoSEQ multiplex PCR assay. As stored in TCRdb, this immuneACCESS dataset retains in-frame rearrangements with V and J assigned. A fraction of the clones does not appear; measured against another copy, unresolved V genes explain less than half of the discrepancy, and the remainder lacks a known reason. Counted in this sample were about 130,000 clones; 90% of them appeared once. The ten top clones hold more than 2% of the sample. Sequenced input: blood. The TCR originated in a man aged 18 to 35 in good health.

In nucleotides, the sequence is TGTGCCAGTAGTATAGATCCGGGGGCCCGCGGCAATCAGCCCCAGCATTTT. The resulting protein is CASSIDPGARGNQPQHF. The chain was built from TRBV19 and TRBJ1-5, and possibly TRBD1, on 6 matching bases. The junction shows trimming of 0 bases on V and 2 bases on J, plus 14 bases between the germline ends. The germline V gene (reference sequence) specifies LNHDA as CDR1 and SQIVND as CDR2. Including cysteine and phenylalanine, the CDR3 has 17 amino acids. The read is trimmed to its CDR3 DNA, 51 bases read in frame from base 1.